These 2 T cell receptor beta chains originate from one sample sequenced in a study of blood T cells in healthy people across ages. The use of a sample-barcoded 5' primer and a J-beta primer mix characterized a second PCR of roughly 6 to 11 cycles. TCRdb analysed the 5' RACE reads with MiXCR anew, one entry per CDR3 protein. The table includes approximately 780,000 distinct CDR3 sequences, 25% to 30% detected once. The sample also formed part of further work on T cells of mothers and their children.

What was sequenced was blood. The receptors here all came from a boy between 10 and 17 years old in good health.

This sequence joins TRBV5-1 and TRBJ1-1, with TRBD1 identical over 7 bases. There are 14 residues in the CDR3. The V and J ends lost 0 bases and 6 bases, in that order; junction bases with no gene match: 5. Germline values: CDR1 SGHRS, CDR2 YFSETQ. Written as DNA, the CDR3 is TGCGCCAGCAGCTTGGGACAGGGTGGGCCTGAAGCTTTCTTT. Amino acid sequence: CASSLGQGGPEAFF.

Comments on this clonotype: A read error may produce the germline difference seen at one junction end. The CDR3: CANSLDPGGNEQFF. The CDR3 nucleotides are TGTGCCAACAGCTTAGACCCGGGGGGCAATGAGCAGTTCTTC. The chain combines TRBV11-2 with TRBJ2-1; 7 bases line up with TRBD2. There are 14 residues in the CDR3. CDR1 is SGHAT and CDR2 is FQNNGV in the germline V gene.